The 2 T cell receptor beta chains below were found in one sample sequenced in a study of cytomegalovirus exposure and HLA in healthy donors. The method was immunoSEQ multiplex PCR; TCRdb's version includes in-frame clones alone and lacks a portion of them. The sample includes approximately 240,000 clones, about 93% of them seen just once. Sequenced input: PBMCs. The source is a woman aged 18-29 years in good health and CMV-seronegative.

This clone was counted a single time. The rearrangement joins TRBV5-1 to TRBJ2-7, with D uncertain. This CDR3 comprises 13 residues. Germline CDR1 SGHRS, CDR2 YFSETQ. V was shortened by 4 bases and J by 2 bases, with 10 bases between the two germline ends. The CDR3 DNA sequence: TGCGCCAGCAGCCAACAAAGCGCCTACGAGCAGTACTTC. Protein product: CASSQQSAYEQYF.

The chain employs TRBV6-1 and TRBJ2-7, with a tentative D call TRBD2 (5 bases). Germline CDR1 reads MNHNS; CDR2 reads SASEGT. CDR3 length: 13 amino acids. Trimming cost V 5 bases and J 2 bases, with 10 bases left between them. DNA of the CDR3: TGTGCCAGCAGTCTTGACGGGACCTACGAGCAGTACTTC. It yields the protein CASSLDGTYEQYF.